The 15 T cell receptor beta chains listed next were all sequenced from one sample in a study of response to subunit inactivated influenza vaccine. TCRdb reanalysed the RT-PCR reads using MiXCR and keeps one entry per CDR3 protein. The sample gives 450,000 to 550,000 distinct CDR3 sequences, 25% of which show up once; approximately 2% is in the top ten. This specimen consisted of CD4+ T cells sorted from PBMCs, obtained about 5 days after vaccination. Source of these receptors: a man aged 50 to 59 who received an inactivated influenza vaccine.

This chain uses TRBV4-2 with TRBJ2-7; 7 bases are a match to TRBD1. The CDR3 totals 16 residues. Looked up from germline, CDR1 is LGHNA and CDR2 is YNFKEQ. Losses at the gene ends were 0 bases for V and 7 bases for J; bases not matched to a gene: 12. This CDR3 is CASSQDPSGTAEEQYF. CDR3 DNA: TGTGCCAGCAGCCAAGATCCATCCGGGACAGCGGAAGAGCAGTACTTC.

This chain uses TRBV11-2 with TRBJ2-7, with TRBD1 identical over 8 bases. This CDR3 is built from 15 residues. CDR1 is SGHAT and CDR2 is FQNNGV in the germline V gene. V trimming: 0 bases; J trimming: 3 bases; junction bases outside the gene matches: 4. The CDR3 region has the DNA TGTGCCAGCAGCTTAGATCGCGGACAGGGCTACGAGCAGTACTTC. Translating gives CASSLDRGQGYEQYF.

This rearrangement joins TRBV4-1 to TRBJ2-5; D is ambiguous. Germline CDR1 reads MGHRA; CDR2 reads YSYEKL. The V gene lost 1 base and the J gene lost 4 bases, with 7 bases spanning the gap. The CDR3 spans 13 residues. The CDR3 DNA is TGCGCCAGCAGCCAAGTAATAGGAGAGACCCAGTACTTC. Translation: CASSQVIGETQYF.

This sequence joins TRBV13 and TRBJ2-7; perhaps TRBD2 as D (5 bases). The germline gives CDR1 PRHDT, CDR2 FYEKMQ (reference sequence). Trimming stripped 4 bases from V and 1 base from J, with 17 bases between. The CDR3 extends over 16 amino acids. The CDR3: CASSSYLAVGSYEQYF. The DNA for the CDR3 is TGTGCCAGCAGCTCGTACCTAGCTGTGGGTTCCTACGAGCAGTACTTC.

There are a few counts of this clonotype. The V call is TRBV20-1, the J call TRBJ1-1; D is ambiguous. The V end was cut by 0 bases, the J end by 0 bases, with 14 bases between. The CDR3 sequence is 16 residues long. CDR1 is DFQATT and CDR2 is SNEGSKA in the germline V gene (reference sequence). The CDR3: CSARDRSNPMNTEAFF. The DNA for the CDR3 is TGCAGTGCTAGAGACAGGTCCAACCCCATGAACACTGAAGCTTTCTTT.

This clonotype was counted between two and nine times. The chain recombines TRBV7-2 with TRBJ2-5; D is unclear. The CDR3 spans 14 residues. Deletions cut 1 base from V and 5 bases from J, with 11 bases between. The germline V gene encodes CDR1 SGHTA and CDR2 FQGNSA. The CDR3 DNA reads TGTGCCAGCAGCTTAGACGTGTACGGGGAGACCCAGTACTTC. This gives the protein CASSLDVYGETQYF.

The chain has TRBV7-2 and TRBJ2-1; 10 bases match TRBD2. CDR1 is SGHTA and CDR2 is FQGNSA in the germline V gene. CDR3 length: 17 residues. V shed 4 bases, J shed 4 bases, and the junction held 10 bases outside the gene matches. The CDR3, as DNA: TGTGCCAGCAGCTCCCCCTCAGCGGGGGGGCGGTACAATGAGCAGTTCTTC. Protein: CASSSPSAGGRYNEQFF.

V usage is TRBV4-2 and J usage is TRBJ2-5, with D perhaps TRBD2 (6 bases). Between the trimmed V and J ends, which lost 0 bases and 3 bases, there was a span of 11 bases. The CDR3 is made up of 15 amino acids. Germline loops: CDR1 LGHNA, CDR2 YNFKEQ. The CDR3 spells CASSQDGREEETQYF. The CDR3 DNA follows: TGTGCCAGCAGCCAAGATGGTAGGGAGGAAGAGACCCAGTACTTC.

This chain links TRBV4-2 with TRBJ1-1, with D maybe TRBD1 (5 bases). The CDR3 sequence is 15 residues long. CDR1 LGHNA and CDR2 YNFKEQ come from the germline V gene. V was cut by 0 bases and J by 4 bases, with 12 bases left in between. CDR3 amino acids: CASSQDYGAGTEAFF. In nucleotides, the CDR3 is TGTGCCAGCAGCCAAGACTATGGGGCAGGCACTGAAGCTTTCTTT.

Only a few counts were recorded for this clonotype. The rearrangement links TRBV14 to TRBJ2-2; D gene uncertain. V was pared by 7 bases and J by 0 bases, with 6 bases between. Germline loops: CDR1 SGHDN, CDR2 FVKESK. This CDR3 is built from 13 residues. CDR3 in DNA: TGTGCCAGCAAGAGGTCGAACACCGGGGAGCTGTTTTTT. It specifies CASKRSNTGELFF. Variable domain in full (rest from reference TRBV14 and TRBJ2-2): EAGVTQFPSHSVIEKGQTVTLRCDPISGHDNLYWYRRVMGKEIKFLLHFVKESKQDESGMPNNRFLAERTGGTYSTLKVQPAELEDSGVYFCASKRSNTGELFFGEGSRLTVL.

This clonotype showed up just once. V is TRBV2 and J is TRBJ2-1, with 10 bases that match TRBD2. This CDR3 has 16 residues. CDR1 and CDR2 (germline): SNHLY, FYNNEI. V shed 6 bases and J 8 bases; nucleotides not matched to a gene: 13. The CDR3 DNA sequence: TGTGCCAGCAGACCCGGACTAGCGGAAAATCTGCATGAGCAGTTCTTC. Translation: CASRPGLAENLHEQFF.

The sample holds a few counts of this clonotype. This rearrangement joins TRBV5-1 to TRBJ2-6; tentatively, D is TRBD1 (5 bases). The length of the CDR3 is 18 residues. Trimming removed 4 bases from V and 0 bases from J, with 17 bases in between. CDR1 is SGHRS, CDR2 YFSETQ, per germline. Here the CDR3 reads CASSPRTDQGSGANVLTF. The CDR3 DNA follows: TGCGCCAGCAGCCCTCGGACCGATCAGGGCTCTGGGGCCAACGTCCTGACTTTC.

The chain recombines TRBV6-5 with TRBJ2-3; D perhaps matches TRBD2 (5 bases). In germline, CDR1 is MNHEY, CDR2 SVGAGI. Deletions cut 3 bases from V and 0 bases from J, with 7 bases between. This CDR3 comprises 14 residues. CDR3 coding DNA: TGTGCCAGCAGTTATAAGCGGAGCACAGATACGCAGTATTTT. This gives the protein CASSYKRSTDTQYF.

The chain carries TRBV20-1 and TRBJ1-1; no clear D gene. Per germline, CDR1 DFQATT and CDR2 SNEGSKA (reference sequence). The CDR3 is 12 residues long. CDR3 in DNA: TGCAGAGCATCGCGGAAGAACACTGAAGCTTTCTTT. It translates to CRASRKNTEAFF.

The sample holds a few counts of this clonotype. The chain combines TRBV5-5 with TRBJ1-5; D is unclear. Between the trimmed V and J ends, which lost 0 bases and 6 bases, there was a span of 7 bases. Per germline, CDR1 SGHKS and CDR2 YYEKEE (reference sequence). CDR3 length: 13 residues. The CDR3 bases are TGTGCCAGCAGCTTGGATTTAGGTCAGCCCCAGCATTTT. Its translation: CASSLDLGQPQHF.